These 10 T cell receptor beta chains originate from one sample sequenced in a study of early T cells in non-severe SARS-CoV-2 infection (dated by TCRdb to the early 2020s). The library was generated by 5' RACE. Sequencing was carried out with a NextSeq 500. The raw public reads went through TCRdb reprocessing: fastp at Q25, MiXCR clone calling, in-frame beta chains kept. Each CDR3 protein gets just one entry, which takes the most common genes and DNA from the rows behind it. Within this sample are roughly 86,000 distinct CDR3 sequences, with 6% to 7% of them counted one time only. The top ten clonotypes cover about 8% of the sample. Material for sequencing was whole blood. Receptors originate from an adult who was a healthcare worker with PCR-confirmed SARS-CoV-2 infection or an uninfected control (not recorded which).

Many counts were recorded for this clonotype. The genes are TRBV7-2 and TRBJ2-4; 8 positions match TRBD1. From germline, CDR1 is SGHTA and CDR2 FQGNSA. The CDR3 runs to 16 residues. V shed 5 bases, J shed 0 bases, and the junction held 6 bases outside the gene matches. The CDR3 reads CASSARQGPAKNIQYF. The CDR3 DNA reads TGTGCCAGCAGCGCGAGACAGGGGCCAGCCAAAAACATTCAGTACTTC.

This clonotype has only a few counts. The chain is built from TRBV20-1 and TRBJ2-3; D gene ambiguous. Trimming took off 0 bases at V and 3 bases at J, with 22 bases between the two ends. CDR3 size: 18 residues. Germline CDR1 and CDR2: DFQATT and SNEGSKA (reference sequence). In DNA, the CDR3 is TGCAGTGCTAGAGATGAGGTGAGAGGCCAGGCCAGGACAGATACGCAGTATTTT. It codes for CSARDEVRGQARTDTQYF.

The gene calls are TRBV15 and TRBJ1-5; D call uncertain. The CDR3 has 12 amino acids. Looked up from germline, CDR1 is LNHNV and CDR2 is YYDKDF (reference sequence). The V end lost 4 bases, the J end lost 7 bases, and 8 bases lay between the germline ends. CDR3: CATSKPLQPQHF. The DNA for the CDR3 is TGTGCCACCAGCAAACCGCTACAGCCCCAGCATTTT.

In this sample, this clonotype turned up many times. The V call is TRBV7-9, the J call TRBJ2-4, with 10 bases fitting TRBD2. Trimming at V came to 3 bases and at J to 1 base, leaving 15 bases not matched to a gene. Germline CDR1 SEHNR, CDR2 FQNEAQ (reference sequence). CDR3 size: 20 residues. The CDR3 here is CASSFSLAGVGGLAKNIQYF. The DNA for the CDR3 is TGTGCCAGCAGCTTTAGTCTAGCGGGAGTTGGTGGTCTGGCCAAAAACATTCAGTACTTC. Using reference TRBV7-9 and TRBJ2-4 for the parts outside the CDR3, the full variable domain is DTGVSQNPRHKITKRGQNVTFRCDPISEHNRLYWYRQTLGQGPEFLTYFQNEAQLEKSRLLSDRFSAERPKGSFSTLEIQRTEQGDSAMYLCASSFSLAGVGGLAKNIQYFGAGTRLSVL.

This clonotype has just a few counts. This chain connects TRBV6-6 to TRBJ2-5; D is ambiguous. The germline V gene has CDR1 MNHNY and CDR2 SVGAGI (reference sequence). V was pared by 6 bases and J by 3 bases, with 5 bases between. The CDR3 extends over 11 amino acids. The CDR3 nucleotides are TGTGCCAGCAGACACAAAGAGACCCAGTACTTC. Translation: CASRHKETQYF.

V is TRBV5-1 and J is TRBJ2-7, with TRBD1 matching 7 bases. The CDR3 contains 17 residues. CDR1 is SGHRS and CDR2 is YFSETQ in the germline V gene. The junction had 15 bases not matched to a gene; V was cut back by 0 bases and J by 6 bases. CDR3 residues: CASSLAWGQRKEAEQYF. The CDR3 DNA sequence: TGCGCCAGCAGCTTGGCGTGGGGACAGAGAAAGGAAGCCGAGCAGTACTTC.

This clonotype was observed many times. The CDR3 sequence: CASITGRTGVHEQYF. The CDR3 coding sequence is TGTGCCAGCATCACGGGGAGGACAGGGGTCCACGAGCAGTACTTC. The chain recombines TRBV11-2 with TRBJ2-7; 9 bases align to TRBD1. Germline assignment: CDR1 SGHAT and CDR2 FQNNGV. The CDR3 contains 15 residues. After removal of 7 bases from V and 5 bases from J, the junction contained 12 bases not matched to a gene.

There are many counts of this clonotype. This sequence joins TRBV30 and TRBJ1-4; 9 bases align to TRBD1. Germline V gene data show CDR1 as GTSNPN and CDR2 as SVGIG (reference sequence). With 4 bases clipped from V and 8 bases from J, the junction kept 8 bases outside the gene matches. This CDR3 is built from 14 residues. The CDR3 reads CAWTSGTGPEKLFF. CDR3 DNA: TGTGCCTGGACCTCCGGGACAGGGCCCGAAAAACTGTTTTTT.

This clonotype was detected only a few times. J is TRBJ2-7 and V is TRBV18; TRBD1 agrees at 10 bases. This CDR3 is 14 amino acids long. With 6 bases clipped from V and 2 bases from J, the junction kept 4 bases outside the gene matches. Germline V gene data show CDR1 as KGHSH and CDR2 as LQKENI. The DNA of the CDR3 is TGTGCCAGCTCGACAGGGGGCAAGACCTACGAGCAGTACTTC. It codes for CASSTGGKTYEQYF.

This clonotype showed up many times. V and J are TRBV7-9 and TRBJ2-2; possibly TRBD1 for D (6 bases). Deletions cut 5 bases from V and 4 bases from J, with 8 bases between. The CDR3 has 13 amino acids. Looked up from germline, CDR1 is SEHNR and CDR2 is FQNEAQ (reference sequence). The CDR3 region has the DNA TGTGCCAGCAGCGTAGGGGGCACCGGGGAGCTGTTTTTT. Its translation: CASSVGGTGELFF.